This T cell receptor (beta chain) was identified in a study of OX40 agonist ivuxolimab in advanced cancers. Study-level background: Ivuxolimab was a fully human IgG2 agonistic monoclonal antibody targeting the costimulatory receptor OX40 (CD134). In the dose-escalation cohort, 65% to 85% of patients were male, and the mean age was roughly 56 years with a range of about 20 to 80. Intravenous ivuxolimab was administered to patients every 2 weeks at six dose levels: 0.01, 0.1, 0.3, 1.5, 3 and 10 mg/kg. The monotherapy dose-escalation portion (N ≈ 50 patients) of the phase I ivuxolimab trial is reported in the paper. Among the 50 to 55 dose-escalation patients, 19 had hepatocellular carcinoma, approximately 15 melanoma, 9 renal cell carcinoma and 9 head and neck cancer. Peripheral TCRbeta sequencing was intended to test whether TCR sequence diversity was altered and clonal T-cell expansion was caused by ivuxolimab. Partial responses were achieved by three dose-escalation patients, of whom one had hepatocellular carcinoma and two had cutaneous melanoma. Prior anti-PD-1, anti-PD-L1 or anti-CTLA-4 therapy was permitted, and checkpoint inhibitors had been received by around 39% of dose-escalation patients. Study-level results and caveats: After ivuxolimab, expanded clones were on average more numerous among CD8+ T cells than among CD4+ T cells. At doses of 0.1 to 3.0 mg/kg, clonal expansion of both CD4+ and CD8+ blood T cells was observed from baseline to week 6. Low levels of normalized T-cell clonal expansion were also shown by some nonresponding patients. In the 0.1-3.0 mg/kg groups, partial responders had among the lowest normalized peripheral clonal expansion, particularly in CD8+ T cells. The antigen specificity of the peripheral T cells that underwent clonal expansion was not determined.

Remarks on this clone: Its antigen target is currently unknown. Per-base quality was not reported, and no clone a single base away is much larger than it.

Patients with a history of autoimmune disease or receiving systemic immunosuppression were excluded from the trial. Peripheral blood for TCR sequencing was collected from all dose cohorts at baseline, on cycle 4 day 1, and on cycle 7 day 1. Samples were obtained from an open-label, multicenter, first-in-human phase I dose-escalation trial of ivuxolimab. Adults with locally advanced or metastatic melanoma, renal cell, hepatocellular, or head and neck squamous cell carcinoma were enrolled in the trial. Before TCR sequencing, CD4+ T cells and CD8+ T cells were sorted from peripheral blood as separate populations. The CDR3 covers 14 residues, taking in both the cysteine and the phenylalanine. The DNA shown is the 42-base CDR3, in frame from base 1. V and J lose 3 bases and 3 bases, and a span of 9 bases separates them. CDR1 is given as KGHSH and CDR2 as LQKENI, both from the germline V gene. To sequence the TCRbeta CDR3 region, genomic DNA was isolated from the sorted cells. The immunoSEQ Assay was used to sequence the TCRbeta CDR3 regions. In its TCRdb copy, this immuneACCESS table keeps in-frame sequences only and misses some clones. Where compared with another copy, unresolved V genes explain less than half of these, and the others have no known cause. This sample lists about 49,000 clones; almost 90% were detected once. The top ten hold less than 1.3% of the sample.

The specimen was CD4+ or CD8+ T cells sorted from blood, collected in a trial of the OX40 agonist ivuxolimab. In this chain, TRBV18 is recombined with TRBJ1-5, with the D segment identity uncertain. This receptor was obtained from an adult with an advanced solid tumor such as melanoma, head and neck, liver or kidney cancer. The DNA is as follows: TGTGCCAGCTCACCGGACGGGCTCAATCAGCCCCAGCATTTT. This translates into CASSPDGLNQPQHF. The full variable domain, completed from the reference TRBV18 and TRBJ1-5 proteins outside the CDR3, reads NAGVMQNPRHLVRRRGQEARLRCSPMKGHSHVYWYRQLPEEGLKFMVYLQKENIIDESGMPKERFSAEFPKEGPSILRIQQVVRGDSAAYFCASSPDGLNQPQHFGDGTRLSIL.